This T cell receptor beta chain is drawn from a study of CXCR3-negative and CXCR3-positive naive CD8 T cells. Study observations and caveats: Comparably high diversity was seen in both naive subsets, and much lower diversity in memory CD8+ cells.

This CDR3 spans 16 amino acids. Germline values: CDR1 LNHNV, CDR2 YYDKDF (reference sequence). The libraries of TRB cDNA were prepared using 5' RACE with UMI labels. One entry per CDR3 protein, without DNA, is what TCRdb gives after re-calling the 5' RACE reads. The sample data list over 100,000 distinct CDR3 sequences. A note on this clonotype: Its antigen is unknown.

Sequences were obtained from naive CXCR3- CD8+ T cells from blood. The subset denotes: CD45RO-CCR7+CD27+CD95- naive CD8+ T cells lacking CXCR3 (TNR3-). The sequence derives from a human donor in good health. Some clones in this sample may be carry-over from other donors' samples. The chain links TRBV15 to TRBJ2-1; TCRdb designates TRBD1, a call that cannot be tested without DNA. The CDR3 is CATSRDRLLSGDEQFF. The full variable domain, its missing parts supplied by reference TRBV15 and TRBJ2-1, is DAMVIQNPRYQVTQFGKPVTLSCSQTLNHNVMYWYQQKSSQAPKLLFHYYDKDFNNEADTPDNFQSRRPNTSFCFLDIRSPGLGDTAMYLCATSRDRLLSGDEQFFGPGTRLTVL.